The 29 T cell receptor beta chains below come from one sample, sequenced in a study of blood T cells in healthy people across ages. It was with a sample-barcoded 5' primer and a J-beta primer mix that a second PCR of roughly 7 to 12 cycles was run. TCRdb fed the 5' RACE reads into MiXCR, producing one record per CDR3 protein. The sample lists around 1,700,000 distinct CDR3 sequences; 25% to 30% were seen once. The sequenced sample was blood. The source of these receptors is a woman in her twenties or thirties in good health.

This clonotype was seen more than once but under ten times. The rearrangement links TRBV10-3 to TRBJ2-1, with D tentatively TRBD2 (6 bases). Germline V gene lookup returns CDR1 ENHRY and CDR2 SYGVKD. The CDR3 sequence is 13 residues long. V was pared by 10 bases and J by 8 bases, with 18 bases between. The CDR3 nucleotides are TGTGCCACGGGGTCGGGAGTCGCCGATGAGCAGTTCTTC. Translated: CATGSGVADEQFF.

This clonotype was counted between two and nine times. V usage is TRBV29-1 and J usage is TRBJ1-2, with D perhaps TRBD1 (6 bases). The CDR3 has 11 amino acids. V was pared by 7 bases and J by 7 bases, with 13 bases between. CDR1 is SQVTM and CDR2 is ANQGSEA in the germline V gene. The CDR3 DNA is TGCAGCGACGCAGGGGTGGGTGGCTACACCTTC. This gives the protein CSDAGVGGYTF.

This clonotype was picked up a small number of times. The chain recombines TRBV4-2 with TRBJ1-5; D is unresolved. The V end was cut by 0 bases, the J end by 0 bases, with 12 bases between. Germline V gene sequence: CDR1 LGHNA, CDR2 YNFKEQ. The CDR3 runs 17 residues. The CDR3 here is CASSQDWAVYSNQPQHF. CDR3 coding DNA: TGTGCCAGCAGCCAAGATTGGGCAGTCTATAGCAATCAGCCCCAGCATTTT.

This clonotype occurred once. A read error may be the cause here, since a much bigger clone is one base away. This chain joins TRBV6-6 and TRBJ2-1, with D possibly TRBD2 on 6 matching bases. The V gene's germline CDR1 is MNHNY and CDR2 SVGAGI (reference sequence). Deletions cut 6 bases from V and 5 bases from J, with 14 bases between. The CDR3 totals 14 residues. CDR3 protein: CASRYSGTDNEQFF. CDR3 in DNA: TGTGCCAGCAGGTATTCCGGGACTGACAATGAGCAGTTCTTC.

This rearrangement joins TRBV28 to TRBJ2-1; a weak D match, TRBD2 (6 bases). V was shortened by 6 bases and J by 4 bases, with 16 bases between the two germline ends. The V gene's germline CDR1 is MDHEN and CDR2 SYDVKM. The CDR3 extends over 15 amino acids. CDR3 nucleotide sequence: TGTGCCAGCAGGACGACACCCGGGGGATACAATGAGCAGTTCTTC. This codes for CASRTTPGGYNEQFF. The variable domain in full, with the rest retrieved from reference TRBV28 and TRBJ2-1, is DVKVTQSSRYLVKRTGEKVFLECVQDMDHENMFWYRQDPGLGLRLIYFSYDVKMKEKGDIPEGYSVSREKKERFSLILESASTNQTSMYLCASRTTPGGYNEQFFGPGTRLTVL.

The V call is TRBV5-5, the J call TRBJ2-3; maybe TRBD2 (5 bases). Germline-derived CDR1 and CDR2 are SGHKS and YYEKEE (reference sequence). V shed 4 bases and J shed 2 bases, with 20 bases lying between them. The CDR3 runs to 17 residues. The CDR3, as DNA: TGTGCCAGCAGCCCATATGGACGGGGAATCCTCACAGATACGCAGTATTTT. It is translated as CASSPYGRGILTDTQYF.

This clonotype was counted at least ten times. The V call is TRBV12-5, the J call TRBJ2-7, with D perhaps given as TRBD1 or TRBD2 (5 bases each). V was trimmed by 3 bases and J by 2 bases, leaving 11 bases between them. The CDR3 is made up of 14 amino acids. Germline values: CDR1 LGHNT, CDR2 FRNRAP. The CDR3 coding sequence is TGTGCTAGTGGTTTCCCGGGGCAAACCTACGAGCAGTACTTC. It encodes CASGFPGQTYEQYF. Combining the CDR3 with reference TRBV12-5 and TRBJ2-7 gives the whole variable domain DARVTQTPRHKVTEMGQEVTMRCQPILGHNTVFWYRQTMMQGLELLAYFRNRAPLDDSGMPKDRFSAEMPDATLATLKIQPSEPRDSAVYFCASGFPGQTYEQYFGPGTRLTVT.

The rearrangement joins TRBV15 to TRBJ2-1, with D perhaps TRBD2 (6 bases). This CDR3 region has 14 residues. Germline CDR1 LNHNV, CDR2 YYDKDF (reference sequence). V shed 4 bases and J shed 10 bases, with 17 bases lying between them. The CDR3 spells CATSKETSSMEQFF. In DNA form, the CDR3 reads TGTGCCACCAGCAAGGAGACTAGTTCAATGGAGCAGTTCTTC.

There are many counts of this clonotype. The rearrangement uses TRBV5-1 and TRBJ2-1, with D perhaps TRBD2 (7 bases). Trimming took 2 bases from V and 8 from J, leaving 14 bases between them. The CDR3 consists of 14 residues. The germline V gene encodes CDR1 SGHRS and CDR2 YFSETQ. The CDR3 DNA is TGCGCCAGCAGCTTAAATACAGGGAGGGATGAGCAGTTCTTC. Protein sequence: CASSLNTGRDEQFF.

The chain employs TRBV6-1 and TRBJ1-2, with TRBD1 identical over 7 bases. V was pared by 4 bases and J by 5 bases, with 7 bases of the junction left unmatched. The CDR3 loop spans 14 amino acids. Germline loops: CDR1 MNHNS, CDR2 SASEGT. CDR3 sequence: CASSGGQNPYGYTF. In nucleotides, the CDR3 is TGTGCCAGCAGTGGGGGACAGAACCCTTATGGCTACACCTTC.

V usage is TRBV7-2 and J usage is TRBJ2-2; perhaps TRBD2 as D (6 bases). The germline CDR1 and CDR2 sequences are SGHTA and FQGNSA. The ends were cut back, 5 bases at V and 0 bases at J, with 13 bases in the middle. This CDR3 spans 16 amino acids. CDR3 loop: CASSREGGANTGELFF. DNA of the CDR3: TGTGCCAGCAGCCGCGAGGGCGGGGCGAACACCGGGGAGCTGTTTTTT.

This clonotype was observed at least ten times. The V and J genes are TRBV20-1 and TRBJ2-5; possible D gene TRBD2, 5 bases. This CDR3 is 15 amino acids long. Looked up from germline, CDR1 is DFQATT and CDR2 is SNEGSKA (reference sequence). Trimming removed 5 bases at V and 2 bases at J, with 18 bases between. The CDR3 region has the DNA TGCAGTGCTGGGGAAGCGGTCAAATCTCAAGAGACCCAGTACTTC. This codes for CSAGEAVKSQETQYF.

The chain links TRBV29-1 to TRBJ1-2; D unclear. The CDR3 has 12 residues. V lost 4 bases and J 4 bases, leaving 10 bases between the germline ends. Germline-derived CDR1 and CDR2 are SQVTM and ANQGSEA. CDR3 loop: CSVGQEGYGYTF. The CDR3 DNA follows: TGCAGCGTTGGGCAGGAAGGCTATGGCTACACCTTC.

This clonotype was counted between two and nine times. The chain links TRBV20-1 to TRBJ1-2; D gene uncertain. Germline V gene lookup returns CDR1 DFQATT and CDR2 SNEGSKA (reference sequence). This CDR3 comprises 12 residues. V lost 3 bases and J 2 bases, leaving 7 bases between the germline ends. The CDR3: CSARGRNYGYTF. The CDR3 coding sequence is TGCAGTGCTAGGGGCAGGAACTATGGCTACACCTTC.

This clonotype was found a few times. The chain combines TRBV7-8 with TRBJ1-6, with 10 bases aligning to TRBD1. The CDR3 length is 16 residues. Germline lookup yields CDR1 SGHVS and CDR2 FQNEAQ. Trimming at V came to 5 bases and at J to 6 bases, leaving 7 bases not matched to a gene. The CDR3 reads CASSQNRDRGNSPLHF. The CDR3 DNA follows: TGTGCCAGCAGCCAAAACCGGGACAGGGGTAATTCACCCCTCCACTTT.

This clonotype was found a few times. This chain links TRBV10-3 with TRBJ2-4, with 7 bases matching TRBD1. The J call is in doubt because the DNA end fits TRBJ2-7 better. The CDR3 runs 13 residues. Germline loops: CDR1 ENHRY, CDR2 SYGVKD. The CDR3 region is CATYDRASYEQYF. Here the CDR3 DNA reads TGTGCCACCTATGACAGGGCCTCCTACGAGCAGTACTTC.

The genes are TRBV5-1 and TRBJ2-5; 8 nucleotides line up with TRBD2. TRBJ2-7 explains the end of the DNA better; the J call may be wrong. The CDR3 sequence is 14 residues long. The germline CDR1 and CDR2 sequences are SGHRS and YFSETQ. CDR3 bases: TGCGCCAGCAGCTTTAGACTAGCGAACAACGAGCAGTACTTC. Amino acids: CASSFRLANNEQYF.

The chain couples TRBV12-3 or TRBV12-4 to TRBJ1-2; D gene uncertain. The V gene lost 5 bases and the J gene lost 9 bases, with 16 bases spanning the gap. The CDR3 extends over 13 amino acids. The CDR3 region is CASSATRTRSYTF. In DNA form, the CDR3 reads TGTGCCAGCAGTGCAACAAGGACGAGGAGCTACACCTTC.

V usage is TRBV12-3 or TRBV12-4 and J usage is TRBJ1-4; D is unresolved. Trimming took off 7 bases at V and 8 bases at J, with 20 bases between the two ends. There are 15 residues in the CDR3. DNA of the CDR3: TGTGCCAGCACCCTGGGCCCTAACCGCCGGGAAAAACTGTTTTTT. The encoded protein is CASTLGPNRREKLFF.

This clonotype was found a few times. This chain links TRBV12-3 or TRBV12-4 with TRBJ1-2; D ambiguous. V was trimmed by 5 bases and J by 3 bases, leaving 16 bases between them. The CDR3 covers 15 residues. CDR3 amino acids: CASSPRGRSDYGYTF. DNA of the CDR3: TGTGCCAGCAGTCCCCGGGGTCGAAGCGACTATGGCTACACCTTC.

In this sample, this clonotype turned up a few times. The germline gene is not matched at one end of the junction; a read error may be the cause. This sequence joins TRBV7-2 and TRBJ2-6; perhaps TRBD1 as D (5 bases). CDR1 and CDR2 from the germline V gene are SGHTA and FQGNSA. The CDR3 has 16 residues. The CDR3 reads CASSFTKSSGANVRTF. Written as DNA, the CDR3 is TGTGCCAGCAGCTTTACAAAAAGCTCTGGGGCCAACGTCCGGACTTTC. The full variable domain, with the rest looked up from reference TRBV7-2 and TRBJ2-6, is GAGVSQSPSNKVTEKGKDVELRCDPISGHTALYWYRQSLGQGLEFLIYFQGNSAPDKSGLPSDRFSAERTGGSVSTLTIQRTQQEDSAVYLCASSFTKSSGANVRTFGAGSRLTVL.

This clonotype came up a few times. The genes are TRBV6-5 and TRBJ2-1, with TRBD1 identical over 10 bases. With V trimmed by 2 bases and J by 7 bases, 5 bases remained unmatched. From germline, CDR1 is MNHEY and CDR2 SVGAGI. The CDR3 is made up of 15 amino acids. The CDR3 region is CASSYDRGLMNEQFF. The CDR3 DNA reads as TGTGCCAGCAGTTACGACAGGGGGCTAATGAATGAGCAGTTCTTC.

This clonotype was seen ten or more times. The J gene is TRBJ2-3, the V gene TRBV6-5; the D gene is possibly TRBD2 (6 bases). Germline CDR1 is MNHEY and CDR2 is SVGAGI. The CDR3 spans 14 residues. The germline V and J ends were trimmed by 8 bases and 2 bases, with 14 bases remaining between them. The CDR3 reads CASQEGRNTDTQYF. CDR3 coding DNA: TGTGCCAGCCAGGAGGGGCGAAACACAGATACGCAGTATTTT.

Regarding this clonotype: This may stem from a read error, because a much larger clone lies one nucleotide away. This rearrangement joins TRBV29-1 to TRBJ2-7; D unclear. Germline V gives CDR1 SQVTM, CDR2 ANQGSEA. Trimming removed 7 bases from V and 3 bases from J, with 16 bases in between. The CDR3 contains 13 residues. CDR3 nucleotide sequence: TGCAGCGCGAGGAACAGCCGTTACTACGAGCAGTACTTC. Its protein is CSARNSRYYEQYF.

This clonotype was observed a few times. The V call is TRBV7-6, the J call TRBJ1-1, with 7 bases aligning to TRBD1. Germline lookup yields CDR1 SGHVS and CDR2 FNYEAQ. J was trimmed by 6 bases and V by 5 bases; bases with no gene match: 15. The CDR3 extends over 16 amino acids. The CDR3 is CASSPETGRVNAEAFF. CDR3 in DNA: TGTGCCAGCAGCCCCGAGACAGGGAGGGTAAACGCTGAAGCTTTCTTT.

This clonotype occurred once. The chain is built from TRBV30 and TRBJ2-1, with TRBD2 matching over 7 bases. The CDR3 is made up of 12 amino acids. Germline V lookup: CDR1 GTSNPN, CDR2 SVGIG (reference sequence). The junction had 7 bases not matched to a gene; V was cut back by 0 bases and J by 14 bases. CDR3 coding DNA: TGTGCCTGGAGTGTAAAGCGGGAATGTAAGTTCTTC. It is translated as CAWSVKRECKFF.

There are a few counts of this clonotype. CDR3 sequence (DNA): TGTGCCAGCAGTCGAGGAATGGGGAGTAGCTATGGCTACACCTTC. It specifies CASSRGMGSSYGYTF. The V call is TRBV12-3 or TRBV12-4, the J call TRBJ1-2; D not certain. The CDR3 covers 15 residues. V lost 5 bases, J lost 4 bases, and 17 bases lay in between.

The CDR3 region has the DNA TGTGCCAGTCGAGCCCTAACCTATAGCAATCAGCCCCAGCATTTT. Translation: CASRALTYSNQPQHF. V usage is TRBV2 and J usage is TRBJ1-5; D call uncertain. From germline, CDR1 is SNHLY and CDR2 FYNNEI. Trimming cost V 9 bases and J 0 bases, with 15 bases left between them. The CDR3 covers 15 residues.

This clonotype occurred a few times. The chain joins TRBV2 to TRBJ2-1; tentative D call: TRBD2 (6 bases). CDR3 length equals 13 residues. Trimming stripped 7 bases from V and 9 bases from J, with 16 bases between. From germline, CDR1 is SNHLY and CDR2 FYNNEI. DNA of the CDR3: TGTGCCAGCAAGGGGCTAGCGCAGCGTGAGCAGTTCTTC. It specifies CASKGLAQREQFF.